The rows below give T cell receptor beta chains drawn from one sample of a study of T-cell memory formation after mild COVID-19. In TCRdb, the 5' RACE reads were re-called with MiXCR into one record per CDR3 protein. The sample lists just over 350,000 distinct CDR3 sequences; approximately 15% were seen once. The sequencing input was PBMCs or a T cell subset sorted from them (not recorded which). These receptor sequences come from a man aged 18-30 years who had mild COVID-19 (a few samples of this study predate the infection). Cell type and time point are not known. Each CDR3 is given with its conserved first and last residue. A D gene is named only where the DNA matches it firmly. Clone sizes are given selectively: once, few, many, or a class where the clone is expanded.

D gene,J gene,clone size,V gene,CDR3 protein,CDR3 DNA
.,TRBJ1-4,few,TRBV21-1,CASTPSRVGLPNEKLFF,TGTGCCAGCACCCCCTCAAGGGTCGGGCTGCCTAATGAAAAACTGTTTTTT
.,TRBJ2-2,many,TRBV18,CASSETGELFF,TGTGCCAGCTCAGAAACCGGGGAGCTGTTTTTT
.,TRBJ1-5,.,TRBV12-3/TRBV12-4,CASSLIRQPQHF,TGTGCCAGCTCCCTGATCAGGCAGCCCCAGCATTTT
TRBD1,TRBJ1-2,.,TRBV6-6,CASRLGQGMDGYTF,TGTGCCAGCAGGTTAGGACAGGGGATGGATGGCTACACCTTC
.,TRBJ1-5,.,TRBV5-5,CASSTFPAQPQHF,TGTGCCAGCAGTACTTTCCCCGCTCAGCCCCAGCATTTT
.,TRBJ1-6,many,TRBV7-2,CASSLERAGSPLHF,TGTGCCAGCAGCTTAGAGAGGGCAGGTTCACCCCTCCACTTT
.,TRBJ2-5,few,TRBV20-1,CSAPRWGFQETQYF,TGCAGTGCCCCGAGATGGGGGTTCCAAGAGACCCAGTACTTC
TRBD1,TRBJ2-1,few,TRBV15,CATRKQGDYNEQFF,TGTGCCACCAGAAAACAGGGGGACTACAATGAGCAGTTCTTC
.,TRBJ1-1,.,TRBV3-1,CASSRDRTYTEAFF,TGTGCCAGCAGCCGCGACAGGACCTACACTGAAGCTTTCTTT
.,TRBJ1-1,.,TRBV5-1,CASRPLGGAREAFF,TGCGCCAGCCGTCCGCTCGGGGGGGCGAGAGAAGCTTTCTTT
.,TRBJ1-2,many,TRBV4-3,CASSQEGYGYTF,TGCGCCAGCAGCCAAGAGGGGTATGGCTACACCTTC
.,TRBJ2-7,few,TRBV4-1,CASSQEQGYEQYF,TGCGCCAGCAGCCAAGAACAGGGTTACGAGCAGTACTTC
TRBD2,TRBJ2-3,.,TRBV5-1,CASAGGRGTDTQYF,TGCGCCAGCGCGGGGGGCCGAGGCACAGATACGCAGTATTTT
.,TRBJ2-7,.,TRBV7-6,CASGEQYF,TGTGCCAGCGGTGAGCAGTACTTC
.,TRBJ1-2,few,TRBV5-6,CASSSDYNYGYTF,TGTGCCAGCAGTTCAGATTATAACTATGGCTACACCTTC